This T cell receptor (beta chain) originates from a study of Tregs in tolerant kidney transplant recipients (dated by TCRdb to between 2018 and 2021). Context from the whole study: The study used TCRbeta sequencing to identify donor-specific regulatory T cells before combined kidney and bone marrow transplantation, then tracked those cells after transplant. Here is what the overall study found, with its caveats: Expanding Tregs with activated donor B cells appeared to identify the most biologically relevant and donor-specific TCRbeta repertoire. In tolerant patients, the expansion of donor-specific Tregs was greater than global Treg expansion, suggesting that the expansion was antigen-driven rather than nonspecific. The study was limited by small patient numbers, and the findings need validation in larger populations and under other immunosuppression protocols. For some patients, the PCR primers changed as time went on, which meant samples from those patients could not be compared with one another at the nucleotide level. Biological reproducibility was not examined directly, but technical replication error appeared to be minimal.

The time point label here, explained by the study, means: 6 months after combined kidney and bone marrow transplant. The transplants used related donors along with nonmyeloablative bone marrow transplantation, and in the human trials mixed chimerism was transient. Unstimulated Tregs (CD4+CD25+CD127-), CD4+ non-Tregs (CD4+CD25-), CD4 and CD8 cells were FACS-sorted from thawed PBMCs. The patients were 4 recipients of combined kidney and bone marrow transplants from the ITN036ST trial, and samples were available only for these trial subjects. Healthy control blood was separated into PBMCs by Ficoll density gradient and cryopreserved, and patient PBMCs were collected both before and after transplant. As encoded in the germline V gene, CDR1 is SGHRS while CDR2 is YFSETQ. The CDR3, cysteine through phenylalanine, is 15 amino acids long. Sequencing covers 36 bases of the CDR3, shown here with the frame starting at base 1. Trimming takes 5 bases off V and 1 base off J; junction bases not matched to a gene: 3.

A remark on this clone: The antigen this receptor binds is unknown. The read ends 3 residues early relative to the CDR3; the germline J gene fills the gap.

For TCRbeta CDR3 sequencing, genomic DNA from the sorted cells was extracted using the QIAGEN DNeasy Blood and Tissue Kit. High-throughput TCRbeta CDR3 sequencing, which included PCR amplification with bias correction and internal controls, was done commercially through immunoSEQ. For the original study's pipeline: Unique productive TCRbeta sequences were defined by CDR3 nucleotide sequence where primers matched, and otherwise by CDR3 amino acid sequence together with Vbeta and Jbeta genes. Sorting error was corrected by removing sequences shared between sorted populations at a frequency ratio of 2:1 or less, and the remaining shared sequences were assigned to the higher population. Donor-reactive sequences were defined as at least 5-fold expanded in CFSE-low cells versus unstimulated cells, with frequency of at least 0.01% in CFSE-low cells. Jensen-Shannon divergence, calculated on the top 100 TCRbeta sequences ranked by frequency, was used to quantify repertoire divergence. When a sample had multiple sequencing runs, each run was corrected for sorting error separately and the runs were then pooled. TCRdb took over this immuneACCESS table, retaining in-frame rearrangements with V and J assigned. Such tables are incomplete; in checked studies, under half of the missing clones stem from an unresolved V gene, and the remainder is unexplained. V and J calls and clone size are those listed in that table; D and trimming were worked out from the DNA. The sample table includes some 22,000 clones. Clones ranked in the top ten supply more than 3.5% of the sample.

This clonotype was sampled from a human patient who received a combined kidney and bone marrow transplant. Once a transplant has taken place, some T cells may be donor derived. The chain was built from TRBV5-1 and TRBJ2-6; 7 middle bases align to TRBD2. The input for sequencing was CD4+ T cells from blood (PBMCs), taken 6 months after the transplant. CDR3 DNA (partial): TGCGCCAGCAGACCCGGGGGGTCTGGGGCCAACGTC. Translated, it gives CASRPGGSGANV. The full CDR3 reads CASRPGGSGANVLTF. The reference TRBV5-1 and TRBJ2-6 proteins fill in what lies around the CDR3, so the full variable domain reads KAGVTQTPRYLIKTRGQQVTLSCSPISGHRSVSWYQQTPGQGLQFLFEYFSETQRNKGNFPGRFSGRQFSNSRSEMNVSTLELGDSALYLCASRPGGSGANVLTFGAGSRLTVL.